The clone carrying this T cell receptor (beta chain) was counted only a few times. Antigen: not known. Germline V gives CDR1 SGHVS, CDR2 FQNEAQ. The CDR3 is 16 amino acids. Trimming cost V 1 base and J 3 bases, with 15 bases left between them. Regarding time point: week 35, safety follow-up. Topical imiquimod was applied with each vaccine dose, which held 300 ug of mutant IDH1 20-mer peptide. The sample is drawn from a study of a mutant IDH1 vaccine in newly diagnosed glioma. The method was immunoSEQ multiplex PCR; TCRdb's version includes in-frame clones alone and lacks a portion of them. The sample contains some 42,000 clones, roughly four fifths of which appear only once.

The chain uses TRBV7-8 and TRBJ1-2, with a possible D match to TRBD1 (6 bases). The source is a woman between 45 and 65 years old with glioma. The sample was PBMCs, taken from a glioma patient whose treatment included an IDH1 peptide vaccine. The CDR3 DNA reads TGTGCCAGCAGCTTAGAAGGTACAGGGCTGGACTATGGCTACACCTTC. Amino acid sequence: CASSLEGTGLDYGYTF.